Sequencing of this T cell receptor (beta chain) was carried out in a study of T cell responses to AZD1222 COVID-19 vaccine (dated by TCRdb to 2020 to 2023). About the investigation overall: Because spike-specific TCR depth and breadth did not differ between the two schedules, AZD1222 recipients who got a second dose at roughly 4 weeks were pooled with those who got a second dose at roughly 12 weeks. TCR sequencing covered more than 230 trial participants: 200 to 220 given two doses of AZD1222 and about 26 given two doses of MenACWY control vaccine. Trial participants were enrolled by age into 18-55, 56-69 and 70-plus year subgroups, with roughly 160, 29 and 62 TCR-sequenced participants respectively.

Interpreted using the paper, the time point label stands for: baseline before first vaccination. Samples from vaccinated people were obtained from the UK trials COV001 and COV002, which included a single-blind randomized controlled phase 2/3 trial of AZD1222 (ChAdOx1 nCoV-19) in healthy adults. For TCRbeta chain sequencing, PBMC samples were collected from trial participants at day 0 and at day 28 after the second dose. The CDR3 regions of human TCRbeta chains were subjected to immunosequencing. The study's processing was this. Repertoire TCRs were matched against a reference library of SARS-CoV-2-specific TCRs generated with the MIRA antigen-specificity platform. Breadth was defined as the fraction of unique TCRs that were SARS-CoV-2-associated. Depth was defined as the fraction of total T cells that were SARS-CoV-2-associated. Using the MIRA data, every spike-specific TCR was mapped to the spike region that the TCR reacted to and assigned to either a CD4 or a CD8 class. Log10-transformed breadth and depth values were compared by one-way ANOVA with Sidak's multiple comparisons tests. TCRdb's version of the immuneACCESS table is confined to in-frame rearrangements and falls short of the full clone set. An unresolved V gene accounts for under half of the shortfall where checked; the remainder is of unknown origin. V and J calls and clone size are copied from that table; D and trimming were computed from the DNA. For this sample the table gives about 110,000 clones, of which just over 85% were detected only once. The top ten clones comprise 3.3% of the sample.

Broad study findings and their caveats: In the small 56-69-year group, the increase in depth fell short of significance, most likely because of low power. A significant rise in spike-specific TCR breadth and depth was observed after two AZD1222 doses relative to day 0 and relative to MenACWY recipients. The whole spike protein was spanned by vaccine-associated CD4 TCRs, and dominant responses were seen in regions 160-218 and 743-854. Nearly half of unique spike-specific TCRs reportedly recognized epitopes outside regions mutated in the B.1.351 and B.1.1.7 variants. Most participants were white British and females outnumbered males, and the authors suggested that clonal diversity may have been underestimated. Conclusions about previously exposed vaccinees were limited because only a handful of AZD1222 recipients were SARS-CoV-2 seropositive at baseline. Because no samples from the day 14 peak response were available, repertoires could be characterized only after the peak T cell response.

Points on this clone: Its antigen is not yet known. No base-level quality is on record; no much larger clone is a single base apart.

The CDR3, from cysteine to phenylalanine, totals 15 residues. CDR3 DNA only is kept here, 45 bases in frame from base 1. V is shortened by 2 bases, J by 5 bases, and the region joining them spans 13 bases. CDR1 and CDR2 are read off the germline V gene as SGHTA and FQGNSA. The V gene is TRBV7-2 and the J gene is TRBJ2-1; matching of 6 bases hints at TRBD2 as the D gene. This clonotype was obtained from an adult in good health. Material: peripheral blood, obtained on day 0 of AZD1222 vaccination. In nucleotide form, the sequence is TGTGCCAGCAGCTTATCGCGGGGTCCCCACAATGAGCAGTTCTTC. Its coded protein is CASSLSRGPHNEQFF.